These T cell receptor beta chains were read from a single sample in a study of memory CD4+ T cells and cytomegalovirus serostatus. Assay used: immunoSEQ multiplex PCR; TCRdb lists only in-frame clones, some missing. This table has approximately 40,000 clones, 65% to 80% appearing once. The material sequenced was memory CD4+ T cells from blood. All receptors come from an adult in good health and CMV-seronegative. CDR3s include the opening cysteine and the closing phenylalanine or tryptophan. The order of the fields is clone size, D gene, V gene, J gene, CDR3 protein, CDR3 DNA. The D gene is left open where the match is weak. For some rows the clone size is stated as once, few or many, or as a class when expanded; others skip it.

-	TRBD1	TRBV5-4	TRBJ2-3	CASSHRDRSTDTQYF	TGTGCCAGCAGCCACCGGGACAGAAGCACAGATACGCAGTATTTT
-	-	TRBV5-6	TRBJ1-6	CASSLMGKVNSPLHF	TGTGCCAGCAGCTTGATGGGGAAAGTGAATTCACCCCTCCACTTT
-	-	TRBV19	TRBJ2-1	CASKEDRSSYNEQFF	TGTGCCAGTAAAGAGGACCGAAGCTCCTACAATGAGCAGTTCTTC
-	-	TRBV21-1	TRBJ2-6	CASSKVGGHSGANVLTF	TGTGCCAGCAGCAAAGTGGGAGGCCACTCTGGGGCCAACGTCCTGACTTTC
-	-	TRBV30	TRBJ2-3	CAWSHKGTDTQYF	TGTGCCTGGAGTCACAAGGGCACAGATACGCAGTATTTT
once	TRBD2	TRBV11-2	TRBJ2-5	CASSLGGAGIWETQYF	TGTGCCAGCAGCTTGGGTGGAGCGGGGATATGGGAGACCCAGTACTTC
-	TRBD2	TRBV7-9	TRBJ2-1	CASSLGSAGRGNEQFF	TGTGCCAGCAGCTTAGGGTCAGCGGGGCGTGGGAATGAGCAGTTCTTC
few	TRBD1	TRBV2	TRBJ1-1	CASSPPTGLRNTEAFF	TGTGCCAGCAGTCCCCCGACAGGGTTGAGGAACACTGAAGCTTTCTTT
once	-	TRBV6-5	TRBJ1-2	CASSSAGGHYGYTF	TGTGCCAGCAGTTCCGCTGGTGGCCACTATGGCTACACCTTC
-	-	TRBV9	TRBJ1-4	CASSRTATNEKLFF	TGTGCCAGCAGCCGGACAGCCACAAATGAAAAACTGTTTTTT
-	-	TRBV7-9	TRBJ2-3	CASSGGIYSTDTQYF	TGTGCCAGCAGCGGGGGGATTTATAGCACAGATACGCAGTATTTT
-	-	TRBV6-6	TRBJ1-2	CASSYDNRVNYGYTF	TGTGCCAGCAGTTACGACAACAGGGTCAACTATGGCTACACCTTC
once	TRBD2	TRBV11-2	TRBJ2-2	CASSRLAGVLNTGELFF	TGTGCCAGCAGCCGACTAGCGGGGGTCTTGAACACCGGGGAGCTGTTTTTT
-	-	TRBV11-2	TRBJ2-1	CASSLSLGGASYNEQFF	TGTGCCAGCAGCTTATCCTTAGGGGGGGCTTCGTACAATGAGCAGTTCTTC
-	-	TRBV5-1	TRBJ1-2	CASSLLGAEYGYTF	TGCGCCAGCAGCTTGCTTGGGGCGGAATATGGCTACACCTTC
-	-	TRBV12-2	TRBJ1-5	CASRPRADQPQHF	TGTGCAAGTCGCCCCCGGGCAGATCAGCCCCAGCATTTT
once	-	TRBV5-4	TRBJ2-2	CASSLALGNTGELFF	TGTGCCAGCAGCTTGGCCCTCGGGAACACCGGGGAGCTGTTTTTT
-	-	TRBV7-2	TRBJ1-5	CASSARGWGSNQPQHF	TGTGCCAGCAGCGCTAGAGGTTGGGGTAGCAATCAGCCCCAGCATTTT
-	-	TRBV4-2	TRBJ2-1	CASSQDMMLYNEQFF	TGTGCCAGCAGCCAAGATATGATGCTCTACAATGAGCAGTTCTTC
-	-	TRBV6-6	TRBJ2-1	CASSYSPGLYNEQFF	TGTGCCAGCAGTTACTCACCGGGACTTTACAATGAGCAGTTCTTC
-	-	TRBV5-1	TRBJ1-4	CASSLVGANEKLFF	TGCGCCAGCAGCTTGGTCGGGGCTAATGAAAAACTGTTTTTT
few	-	TRBV6-1	TRBJ1-2	CASSEADGYTF	TGTGCCAGCAGTGAAGCAGATGGCTACACCTTC
-	-	TRBV18	TRBJ2-7	CASSPRGQGDEQYF	TGTGCCAGCTCACCACGTGGGCAGGGAGACGAGCAGTACTTC
-	-	TRBV5-1	TRBJ1-6	CASSQGGINSPLHF	TGCGCCAGCAGCCAAGGGGGAATTAATTCACCCCTCCACTTT
-	-	TRBV30	TRBJ1-1	CAWTPDLAASKAFF	TGTGCCTGGACGCCTGACTTGGCAGCCTCGAAAGCTTTCTTT
few	TRBD1	TRBV6-1	TRBJ1-6	CASSEATGYNSPLHF	TGTGCCAGCAGTGAAGCGACAGGGTATAATTCACCCCTCCACTTT
-	-	TRBV11-2	TRBJ1-1	CASSLDLNTEAFF	TGTGCCAGCAGCTTAGATCTGAACACTGAAGCTTTCTTT
-	TRBD1	TRBV5-5	TRBJ1-4	CASSPPLGQVWEKLFF	TGTGCCAGCAGTCCCCCCTTGGGACAGGTGTGGGAAAAACTGTTTTTT
-	-	TRBV7-8	TRBJ1-6	CASSSPVANSPLHF	TGTGCCAGCAGTAGCCCTGTTGCTAATTCACCCCTCCACTTT
-	TRBD1	TRBV11-2	TRBJ2-7	CASGPNRGQDEQYF	TGTGCCAGTGGGCCTAACAGGGGGCAGGACGAGCAGTACTTC
few	-	TRBV5-4	TRBJ2-7	CASSLEQGSREQYF	TGTGCCAGCAGCTTGGAGCAGGGCAGCCGTGAGCAGTACTTC
few	TRBD1	TRBV12-5	TRBJ1-1	CASGLGGQGAEAFF	TGTGCTAGTGGTTTGGGGGGACAGGGGGCTGAAGCTTTCTTT
few	-	TRBV7-9	TRBJ2-1	CASSSKLRINLNEQFF	TGTGCCAGCAGTTCGAAGTTGAGGATAAATCTCAATGAGCAGTTCTTC
-	-	TRBV10-3	TRBJ1-5	CAISESRAGNQPQHF	TGTGCCATCAGTGAGTCCCGAGCAGGCAATCAGCCCCAGCATTTT
few	TRBD1	TRBV2	TRBJ1-2	CASGQGGSGYTF	TGTGCCAGCGGACAGGGAGGCAGTGGCTACACCTTC
-	-	TRBV5-6	TRBJ2-3	CASSAPFTSGLTDTQYF	TGTGCCAGCAGCGCCCCCTTTACAAGTGGCCTCACAGATACGCAGTATTTT
-	TRBD1	TRBV5-1	TRBJ1-6	CASSPRTGSYSPLHF	TGCGCCAGCAGCCCGCGGACAGGGAGTTATTCACCCCTCCACTTT
-	-	TRBV19	TRBJ1-1	CARRTTEINTEAFF	TGTGCCAGAAGAACGACAGAAATTAACACTGAAGCTTTCTTT
-	TRBD2	TRBV11-1	TRBJ2-3	CASSALTSGGATDTQYF	TGTGCCAGCAGCGCGTTAACTAGCGGGGGCGCAACAGATACGCAGTATTTT
-	-	TRBV7-8	TRBJ2-3	CASSLGRTASFPTDTQYF	TGTGCCAGCAGCTTAGGAAGGACAGCAAGTTTTCCCACAGATACGCAGTATTTT
few	TRBD1	TRBV6-6	TRBJ1-2	CASSDGQGDYGYTF	TGTGCCAGCAGTGACGGACAGGGAGACTATGGCTACACCTTC
-	TRBD1	TRBV7-9	TRBJ1-4	CASSFGTDNEKLFF	TGTGCCAGCAGCTTCGGGACAGATAATGAAAAACTGTTTTTT
-	-	TRBV11-2	TRBJ1-2	CASSSSAKPNGYTF	TGTGCCAGCAGTTCAAGCGCGAAACCTAATGGCTACACCTTC
-	TRBD1	TRBV6-1	TRBJ2-2	CASQEAGGSGELFF	TGTGCCAGCCAGGAGGCAGGGGGTAGCGGGGAGCTGTTTTTT
few	-	TRBV5-6	TRBJ2-5	CASSFYFKGGPEETQYF	TGTGCCAGCAGCTTCTATTTTAAGGGGGGGCCGGAGGAGACCCAGTACTTC
once	-	TRBV5-6	TRBJ1-2	CASSPRGHSLYGYTF	TGTGCCAGCAGCCCCCGTGGACACAGCCTTTACGGCTACACCTTC
-	-	TRBV5-1	TRBJ1-3	CASSLGGHKASGNTIYF	TGCGCCAGCAGCTTGGGTGGACATAAAGCCTCTGGAAACACCATATATTTT
-	-	TRBV19	TRBJ1-1	CASSSQYTEAFF	TGTGCCAGTAGTTCCCAGTACACTGAAGCTTTCTTT
-	TRBD1	TRBV6-6	TRBJ2-2	CASSWQGADVGELFF	TGTGCCAGCAGTTGGCAGGGGGCTGATGTAGGGGAGCTGTTTTTT
-	-	TRBV2	TRBJ2-2	CASRGASNTGELFF	TGTGCCAGCAGGGGGGCTTCGAACACCGGGGAGCTGTTTTTT
-	TRBD1	TRBV28	TRBJ2-7	CASRGQTGGFSEQYF	TGTGCCAGCAGGGGGCAGACAGGGGGCTTTAGCGAGCAGTACTTC